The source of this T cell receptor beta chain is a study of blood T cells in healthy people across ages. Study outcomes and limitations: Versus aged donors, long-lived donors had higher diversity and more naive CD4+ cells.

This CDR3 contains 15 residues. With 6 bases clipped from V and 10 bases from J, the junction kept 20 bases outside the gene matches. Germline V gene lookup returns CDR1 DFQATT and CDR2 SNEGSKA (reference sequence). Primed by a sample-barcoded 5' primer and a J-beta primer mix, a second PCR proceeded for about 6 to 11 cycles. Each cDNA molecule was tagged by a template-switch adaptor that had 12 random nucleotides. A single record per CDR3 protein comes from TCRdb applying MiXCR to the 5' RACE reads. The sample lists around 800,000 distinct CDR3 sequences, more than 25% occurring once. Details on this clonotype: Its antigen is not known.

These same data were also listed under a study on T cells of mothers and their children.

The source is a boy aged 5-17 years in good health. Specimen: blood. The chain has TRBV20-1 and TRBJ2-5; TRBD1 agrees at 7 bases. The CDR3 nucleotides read TGCAGTGCCCACCCCGGCGGACAGGTCAATAGGGACCAGTACTTC. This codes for CSAHPGGQVNRDQYF.